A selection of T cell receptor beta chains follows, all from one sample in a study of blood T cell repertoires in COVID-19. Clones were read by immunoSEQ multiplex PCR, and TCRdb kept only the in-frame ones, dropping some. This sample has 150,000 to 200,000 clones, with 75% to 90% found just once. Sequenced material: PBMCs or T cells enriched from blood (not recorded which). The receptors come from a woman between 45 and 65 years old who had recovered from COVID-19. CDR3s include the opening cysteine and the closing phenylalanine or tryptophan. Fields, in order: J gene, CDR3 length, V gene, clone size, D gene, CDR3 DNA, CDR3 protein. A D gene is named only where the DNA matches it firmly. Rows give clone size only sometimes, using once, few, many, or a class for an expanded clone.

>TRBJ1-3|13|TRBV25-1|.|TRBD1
TGTGCCACCAGCAGGGGGCTTGGAAACACCATATATTTT
CATSRGLGNTIYF
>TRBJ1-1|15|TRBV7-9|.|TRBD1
TGTGCCAGCAGCTATATGGACTACAGGGGTGCTGAAGCTTTCTTT
CASSYMDYRGAEAFF
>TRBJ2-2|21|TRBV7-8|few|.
TGTGCCAGCAGCTTAGCGCGAAGGACAGGGGGGCGGGAGGGCCGTACCGGGGAGCTGTTTTTT
CASSLARRTGGREGRTGELFF
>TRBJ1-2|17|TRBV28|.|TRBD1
TGTGCCAGCAGTTTAGAGGGACAGGGGGACCCTAACTATGGCTACACCTTC
CASSLEGQGDPNYGYTF
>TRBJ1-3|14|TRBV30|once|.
TGTGCCTGCCGACGGGGAGCCTCTGGAAACACCATATATTTT
CACRRGASGNTIYF
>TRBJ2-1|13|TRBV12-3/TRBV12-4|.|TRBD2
TGTGCCAGTAAGCTAGCGGGAGTCCATGAGCAGTTCTTC
CASKLAGVHEQFF
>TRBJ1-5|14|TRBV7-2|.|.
TGTGCCAGCAGGCAAAGGGGTTCGGATCAGCCCCAGCATTTT
CASRQRGSDQPQHF
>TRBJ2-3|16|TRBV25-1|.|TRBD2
TGTGCCAGCAGTGGAAAGACTAGCGGGGGCTCAGATACGCAGTATTTT
CASSGKTSGGSDTQYF
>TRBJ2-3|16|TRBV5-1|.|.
TGCGCCAGCAGCTTGGTGGCCGCGCGGGCGACAGATACGCAGTATTTT
CASSLVAARATDTQYF
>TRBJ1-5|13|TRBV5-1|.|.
TGCGCCAGCAGCTTGGGAGACAATCAGCCCCAGCATTTT
CASSLGDNQPQHF
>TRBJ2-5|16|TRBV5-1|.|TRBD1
TGCGCCAGCTCCGGGACAGGGGGCGAGAGGAAAGAGACCCAGTACTTC
CASSGTGGERKETQYF
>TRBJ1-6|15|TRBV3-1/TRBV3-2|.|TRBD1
TGTGCCAGCAGCCAAGGACAGGGGTTCGCTTCACCCCTCCACTTT
CASSQGQGFASPLHF
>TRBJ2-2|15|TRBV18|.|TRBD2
TGTGCCAGCGGGGAAACTAGCGGTGTCACCGGGGAGCTGTTTTTT
CASGETSGVTGELFF
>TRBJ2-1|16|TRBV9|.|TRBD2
TGTGCCAGCAGCGCACTTGGGACTAGCGGGAGTCTTGAGCAGTTCTTC
CASSALGTSGSLEQFF
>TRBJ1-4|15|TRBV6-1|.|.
TGTGCCAGCAGTGAAACGGGGTTCAATAATGAAAAACTGTTTTTT
CASSETGFNNEKLFF
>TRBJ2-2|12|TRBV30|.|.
TGTGCCTGGAGGGAGGCCACCGGGGAGCTGTTTTTT
CAWREATGELFF
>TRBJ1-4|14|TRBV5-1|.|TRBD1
TGCGCCAGCAGCTTGACAGGGGTAAACGAAAAACTGTTTTTT
CASSLTGVNEKLFF
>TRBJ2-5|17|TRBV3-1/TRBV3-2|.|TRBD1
TGTGCCAGCAGCCAAGCCCGCGGACAGGGCATGGGCTTGACCCAGTACTTC
CASSQARGQGMGLTQYF
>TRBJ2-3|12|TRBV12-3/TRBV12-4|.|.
TGTGCCAGCAGTTTAGGCAGCTTAGCGTGGTATTTT
CASSLGSLAWYF
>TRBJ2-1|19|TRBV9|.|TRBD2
TGTGCCAGCAGCGCAAGATTAGTAGGTGGGCTAGCGGAGTACAATGAGCAGTTCTTC
CASSARLVGGLAEYNEQFF
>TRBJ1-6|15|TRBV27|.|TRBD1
TGTGCCAGCAGCGACAGGGGTCCTCAGGATTCACCCCTCCACTTT
CASSDRGPQDSPLHF
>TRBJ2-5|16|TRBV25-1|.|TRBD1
TGTGCCAGCAGTCCAAACCCCGGCAGGGGGCAAGAGACCCAGTACTTC
CASSPNPGRGQETQYF
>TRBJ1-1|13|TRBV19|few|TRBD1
TGTGCCAGTAGGGAAACAGGGGGCACTGAAGCTTTCTTT
CASRETGGTEAFF
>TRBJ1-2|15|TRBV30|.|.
TGTGCCTGGAGTGTACATGGGGGCGTGAGGTATGGCTACACCTTC
CAWSVHGGVRYGYTF
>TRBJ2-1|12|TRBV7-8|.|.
TGTGCCAGCAGCCTTACTTCCGGTGAGCAGTTCTTC
CASSLTSGEQFF
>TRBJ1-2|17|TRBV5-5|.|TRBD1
TGTGCCAGCAGCCATAGATCGACAGGGGTGGAGAGCTATGGCTACACCTTC
CASSHRSTGVESYGYTF
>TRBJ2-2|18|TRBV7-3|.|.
TGTGCCAGCAGCTTAATTCCGGGCAGGGCAAGCGACACCGGGGAGCTGTTTTTT
CASSLIPGRASDTGELFF
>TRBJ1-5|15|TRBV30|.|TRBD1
TGTGCCTGGAGCCACAGGGGGCCGGGCAATCAGCCCCAGCATTTT
CAWSHRGPGNQPQHF
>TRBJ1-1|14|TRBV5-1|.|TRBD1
TGCGCCAGCAGGGAGGGGACAGGGGGCACTGAAGCTTTCTTT
CASREGTGGTEAFF